This T cell receptor beta chain was recovered during a study of cytomegalovirus exposure and HLA in healthy donors (TCRdb year 2017). Regarding the complete study: According to an earlier analysis of a few hundred of the donors, about 179 million T cells yielded roughly 110 million unique TCR beta sequences and 276 Gb of sequence data. The genetic ancestry cluster associated with self-reported Caucasian donors included 81% of the 350 to 500 genotyped donors. Donor age, sex, ethnicity and CMV serostatus were collected together with the repertoire data. A few DR-DQ haplotypes were treated as single units for association and clustering because of strong linkage in the cohort. In an earlier analysis of 500 to 650 of the donors, high-throughput TCR beta sequencing was used to judge whether each TCR beta V gene segment behaved as functional or pseudogenic. In a later analysis, previously published TCR beta repertoires from 670 or so donors were re-analyzed and high-resolution HLA genotyping was added so that TCR occurrence patterns could be studied. Typing coverage varied by locus: roughly 629-630 donors for A, B, C, DRB1 and DQB1; more than 500 for DQA1; nearly 610 for DPA1; more than 450 for DPB1. In the later analysis, no new phenotypic data were used to find candidate immune exposures; instead, reliance was placed on TCR beta sequences and their occurrence across donors. HLA typing included class I and class II loci at four-digit resolution. Among a few hundred genotyped donors of the cohort, an average of about 240,000 unique TCR beta nucleotide sequences were sequenced per donor, around 20% of them non-productive. A later genetic analysis took genome-wide SNP genotypes for about 60% of the roughly 670 donors and used that subset as a discovery cohort. An early release covering roughly 580 HLA-typed donors comprised roughly 300 gigabases of sequencing data and around 85 million unique TCR sequences. The study profiled the T cell repertoires of around 700 subjects by immunosequencing and related them to cytomegalovirus serostatus. In addition to the first cohort of 650 to 800 subjects, a separate validation cohort of approximately 130 different subjects was used. High-throughput TCR immunosequencing, statistical association of individual TCRs with disease status, and machine learning were combined to predict cytomegalovirus infection status. All discovery cohort repertoires had been generated using a single sequencing platform. The aim of the study was to test whether cataloging public T cell receptors could identify signatures of past pathogen exposure.

As regards this clone: This receptor's antigen is unknown. Base-call qualities are not available, and no considerably larger clone is one nucleotide away.

The cohort consisted of approximately 670 healthy bone marrow donors. Cohort members were all nominally healthy when sampled, although unrecorded immune exposures were likely present. The donor was CMV seronegative and belonged to the group of 320 or so seronegative cohort members. A peripheral blood sample was provided by each donor, and peripheral blood mononuclear cells were used for TCR beta sequencing. Genomic DNA was extracted from the blood cell samples with the Qiagen DNeasy Blood Extraction Kit. Broader findings and caveats from the paper: According to a later analysis, most CMV-associated TCR beta chains appeared to be HLA-restricted, and the HLA associations seemed to be driven largely by CMV exposure. Compared with the approximately 720-donor mean, donors in an Asian-associated ancestry cluster had fewer N-insertions in productive TCRs, according to a later genetic analysis. Most TCR sequences were observed very rarely across donors, whereas some public TCRs were present in many individuals. The classifier was reported to diagnose cytomegalovirus status with high specificity and sensitivity in both the original cohort and the validation cohort. Some IMGT-functional V segments, including TRBV6-2 and TRBV6-3, could not be told apart with the 87-base-pair reads, so those segments were excluded. According to the authors, the approach could potentially be generalized to other disease states and immunological phenotypes. At a false discovery rate of 0.05, a later analysis linked 16,951 TCR beta sequences to specific HLA alleles. Correlated functional status among segregating V segments might be attributable to linkage disequilibrium, but an unknown experimental factor could not be ruled out. Because counts were too low, about 15 rarely observed V segments, including chromosome 9 orphons, were left out of the earlier analysis of about 500 of the donors. This cohort had only TCR beta chains sequenced, and the lack of alpha or paired-chain data limited which features could be detected. Broadly in line with IMGT annotations, most TCR beta V segments showed up in productive rearrangements about 90% or about 30% of the time in an earlier analysis of 450 to 750 of the donors. A group of highly shared sequence variants was considered likely to be a technical artifact of the sequencing pipeline. In a later analysis, HLA-associated TCR beta chains showed more clonal expansion and lower generation probabilities than non-associated chains that were equally common. In a later genetic analysis, a missense DCLRE1C variant was associated with V-gene and J-gene trimming of TCR beta chains, and the association was replicated in an independent cohort. Immune exposure information for the cohort was limited to CMV serostatus. A further reported finding was that TCR beta sequences accurately predicted the HLA-A and HLA-B alleles for most subjects in the first cohort. Because HLA typing was missing for some donors at each locus, association tests included only the typed subset. A later analysis found that TCR association rates varied across HLA loci, with DRB1 alleles showing the most associated TCRs and HLA-C alleles the fewest. Assigning TCR associations to individual alleles was difficult when HLA alleles, especially DR and DQ, strongly co-occurred. Sequencing depth was assumed to be roughly uniform across donors in the presence/absence analyses, though that assumption may not hold. In a later analysis, several top co-occurrence clusters were reported to appear linked to parvovirus B19, influenza, CMV and Epstein-Barr virus. The study gave a list of about 170 TCR beta chains associated with cytomegalovirus. In vitro tests confirmed that a few of the cytomegalovirus-associated TCR beta chains recognize cytomegalovirus antigens.

Library preparation employed the immunoSEQ multiplex PCR assay. A mixture of 60 forward primers for TCR Vbeta segments and 13 reverse primers for TCR Jbeta segments was used in the multiplex PCR. The CDR3 region of rearranged TCR beta genes was amplified from genomic DNA with a multiplex PCR assay. Amplified TCR beta libraries were sequenced as 87-base-pair reads on the Illumina HiSeq System. As for how the authors treated the data: A later analysis counted tens of millions of unique TCR beta chains across the 640 or so repertoires, and about 10 million of these chains were shared by at least two donors. Raw reads were error-corrected and collapsed into unique sequences with a nearest-neighbor algorithm that merged closely related sequences to remove PCR and sequencing errors. To assign V, D and J gene segments, CDR3 sequences were aligned to IMGT reference sequences. For a sequence to be retained, a match of at least six nucleotides to both a V gene segment and a J gene segment was required. A rearrangement counted as productive if the CDR3 had no stop codons and remained in frame with V and J, and every other rearrangement counted as non-productive. Following IMGT convention, CDR3 was defined as the stretch from the second conserved V-encoded cysteine to the conserved J-encoded phenylalanine. The earlier analysis of some 580 of the donors excluded any sequence lacking an unambiguous match to a single V gene segment. In an earlier analysis of about 590 of the donors, a V segment was called functional when productive rearrangements were above 56.7%, and segregating when the standard deviation between donors exceeded 5%. A statistical classification framework was built to diagnose cytomegalovirus status from the catalog of TCR beta chain sequences. In a later analysis, V and J genes were assigned by comparing TCR nucleotide sequences against IMGT/GENE-DB human TR gene sequences. In a later analysis, CDR3 sequences and most-parsimonious VDJ recombination scenarios were assigned using the TCRdist pipeline. In a later analysis, every TCR beta chain was defined by the combination of its CDR3 amino acid sequence and its V-gene family, and reads without a unique V-gene family were dropped. A later analysis removed 592 highly shared, low-generation-probability nucleotide sequences to deal with suspected cross-contamination and a sequencing artifact. In a later analysis, a clonal expansion index was calculated for each public chain from normalized within-repertoire ranks of inferred template counts. In a later analysis, generation probabilities were computed with a VDJ recombination model fitted to out-of-frame rearrangements, and the resulting probabilities were checked against IGoR. In a later analysis, hypergeometric tests were used to score TCR-TCR, TCR-HLA and TCR-CMV co-occurrence, with a repertoire-size bias correction applied to TCR pairs. To estimate false discovery rates, a later analysis permuted the HLA or CMV assignments 20 times. In a later analysis, co-occurring TCRs were grouped using DBSCAN, and TCRdist sequence similarity was added for clustering within HLA-allele-positive subsets. Repertoires with fewer than 30,000 or more than 120,000 public chains, plus five repertoires with anomalous nucleotide sharing, were excluded from co-occurrence clustering. The immuneACCESS repertoire file appears here via TCRdb, limited to in-frame rearrangements. These files lack a portion of the clones; in checked studies, under half of the deficit traces to unresolved V genes, and the cause of the others is not known. D and trimming come from the DNA, and the V and J calls and clone size come from that table. The sample records 180,000 or so clones, about 83% of which are singletons. The biggest ten clones account for less than 3.5% of the sample.

In the germline V gene (reference sequence), CDR1 corresponds to MNHEY and CDR2 to SMNVEV. Trimmed from V: 5 bases; trimmed from J: 5 bases; junction bases lacking a gene match: 8. Taken from cysteine to phenylalanine, the CDR3 has 16 residues. The retained sequence is limited to the CDR3, 48 bases, with the frame set at the first base. The TCR originated in a female donor in good health and CMV-seronegative. This receptor chain uses TRBV27 and TRBJ2-5; TRBD2 fits 13 bases in the junction. The sequenced sample was PBMCs. The CDR3 reads CASSQILAGGKETQYF. In nucleotides, the sequence is TGTGCCAGCAGTCAGATACTAGCGGGAGGGAAGGAGACCCAGTACTTC.